The 24 T cell receptor beta chains listed next were all sequenced from one sample in a study of T cell repertoires in aging, cancer and after chemotherapy. Amplification of TCR beta used genomic DNA extracted from peripheral blood. TRB rearrangements spanning V, D and J were amplified using mixed TRB-A/B primers. TCRdb analysed the multiplex PCR reads with MiXCR anew, one entry per CDR3 protein. The data show some 6,700 distinct CDR3 sequences, about a third seen once. The sample comprised blood. Source of these receptors: a human donor in good health.

The CDR3 loop is CASSQQGAGSNEQFF. The CDR3 bases are TGTGCCAGCAGCCAACAGGGGGCTGGGAGCAATGAGCAGTTCTTC. The V gene is TRBV5-6, the J gene TRBJ2-1; TRBD1 matches 9 bases. Trimming removed 4 bases from V and 6 bases from J; junction bases left unmatched: 8. Germline-derived CDR1 and CDR2 are SGHDT and YYEEEE. CDR3 size: 15 residues.

This clonotype counts as medium-sized (0.01 to 0.1%). This chain links TRBV24-1 with TRBJ2-3; D is ambiguous. CDR1 is KGHDR and CDR2 is SFDVKD in the germline V gene. Trimming stripped 4 bases from V and 6 bases from J, with 4 bases between. This CDR3 has 11 residues. The DNA for the CDR3 is TGTGCCACCAGTGAGTTCGATACGCAGTATTTT. Translated: CATSEFDTQYF.

This clonotype was found a few times. The J gene is TRBJ1-1, the V gene TRBV19; unclear D gene. The germline V gene encodes CDR1 LNHDA and CDR2 SQIVND (reference sequence). This CDR3 comprises 15 residues. Trimming stripped 6 bases from V and 0 bases from J, with 14 bases between. The CDR3 coding sequence is TGTGCCAGTAGCCCCACGGGTACGATGAACACTGAAGCTTTCTTT. This codes for CASSPTGTMNTEAFF. Filled out from reference TRBV19 and TRBJ1-1, the complete variable domain reads DGGITQSPKYLFRKEGQNVTLSCEQNLNHDAMYWYRQDPGQGLRLIYYSQIVNDFQKGDIAEGYSVSREKKESFPLTVTSAQKNPTAFYLCASSPTGTMNTEAFFGQGTRLTVV.

This clonotype has only one observation. V and J are TRBV24-1 and TRBJ2-7, with 11 bases that match TRBD2. This CDR3 region has 15 residues. From germline, CDR1 is KGHDR and CDR2 SFDVKD. Germline trimming cut 4 bases from V and 3 bases from J; bases unmatched to any gene: 4. The CDR3 loop reads CATSDRLAGGYEQYF. CDR3 nucleotide sequence: TGTGCCACCAGTGACCGGCTAGCGGGAGGCTACGAGCAGTACTTC.

The chain links TRBV19 to TRBJ1-3, with TRBD1 matching 7 bases. CDR1 LNHDA and CDR2 SQIVND come from the germline V gene (reference sequence). This CDR3 region has 14 residues. The ends lost 7 bases at V and 2 bases at J; junction bases unmatched: 5. CDR3 protein: CASKGGGTGNTIYF. The CDR3 nucleotides read TGTGCCAGTAAAGGGGGCGGCACTGGAAACACCATATATTTT.

The sample holds a few counts of this clonotype. The chain links TRBV19 to TRBJ2-1; 14 nucleotides align to TRBD2. Trimming removed 3 bases from V and 3 bases from J; junction bases left unmatched: 7. The CDR3 has 18 residues. Per the germline V gene, CDR1 is LNHDA and CDR2 is SQIVND (reference sequence). The CDR3 region has the DNA TGTGCCAGTAGTATCAGGGGGACTAGCGGGAGAGTCTACAATGAGCAGTTCTTC. It codes for CASSIRGTSGRVYNEQFF.

As to this clonotype: A much larger clonotype is one base distant, so this may be a read error. V gene TRBV29-1 combines with J gene TRBJ2-7; the D gene is possibly TRBD2 (5 bases). The ends were cut back, 1 base at V and 5 bases at J, with 18 bases in the middle. This CDR3 region has 15 residues. The germline V gene has CDR1 SQVTM and CDR2 ANQGSEA. CDR3 amino acids: CSVEASWAWVHEQYF. The CDR3 bases are TGCAGCGTTGAAGCTAGCTGGGCATGGGTCCACGAGCAGTACTTC.

This sequence joins TRBV27 and TRBJ2-7; no reliable D call. V was clipped by 6 bases and J by 1 base, with 4 bases between them. The CDR3 is made up of 11 amino acids. Germline loops: CDR1 MNHEY, CDR2 SMNVEV (reference sequence). This chain's CDR3 is CASRVSYEQYV. The DNA for the CDR3 is TGTGCCAGCAGGGTTTCCTACGAGCAGTACGTC.

By its share, this clonotype is medium-sized. The genes are TRBV29-1 and TRBJ2-2; 9 nucleotides match TRBD1. CDR3 length: 15 residues. J was trimmed by 7 bases and V by 1 base; bases with no gene match: 7. CDR1 and CDR2 (germline): SQVTM, ANQGSEA. The CDR3 bases are TGCAGCGTTGAAGCAGAACAGGGGGCGTTCGGGGAGCTGTTTTTT. Encoded protein: CSVEAEQGAFGELFF.

The chain uses TRBV12-3 or TRBV12-4 and TRBJ2-3, with 9 positions matching TRBD1. The J segment lost 3 bases and the V segment lost 1 base, leaving 8 bases of the junction unmatched. The CDR3 spans 17 residues. This CDR3 reads CASSLVWTGEGTDTQYF. CDR3 DNA sequence: TGTGCCAGCAGTTTAGTCTGGACAGGGGAGGGGACAGATACGCAGTATTTT.

Only a few counts were recorded for this clonotype. The J gene is TRBJ2-3, the V gene TRBV18; 7 bases line up with TRBD2. Germline CDR1 is KGHSH and CDR2 is LQKENI. This CDR3 spans 15 amino acids. The trim removed 3 bases at V and 2 bases at J, leaving 5 bases unmatched. The CDR3 bases are TGTGCCAGCTCACCGATAGCGGGTCTCACAGATACGCAGTATTTT. Protein product: CASSPIAGLTDTQYF.

This chain links TRBV6-5 with TRBJ1-4; D is unresolved. Germline-derived CDR1 and CDR2 are MNHEY and SVGAGI. The CDR3 runs to 9 residues. V was trimmed by 6 bases and J by 12 bases, leaving 5 bases between them. CDR3 in DNA: TGTGCCAGCAGGCTAGAACTGTTTTTT. Its protein is CASRLELFF.

CDR3 sequence (DNA): TGCGCCAGCTCCCGGGACCCTCGGAATAATTCACCCCTCCACTTT. Translating gives CASSRDPRNNSPLHF. The rearrangement links TRBV5-1 to TRBJ1-6; perhaps TRBD1 as D (5 bases). The CDR3 is 15 amino acids. In germline, CDR1 is SGHRS, CDR2 YFSETQ. The V end was cut by 7 bases, the J end by 5 bases, with 16 bases between.

There are a few counts of this clonotype. The chain uses TRBV19 and TRBJ2-3, with 12 positions matching TRBD2. The CDR3 is 15 amino acids. From germline, CDR1 is LNHDA and CDR2 SQIVND (reference sequence). The V segment lost 6 bases and the J segment 5 bases; nucleotides outside the gene matches: 6. Written as DNA, the CDR3 is TGTGCCAGTAGCGACACTAGCGGGAGGAAAGATACGCAGTATTTT. Protein product: CASSDTSGRKDTQYF.

In this sample, this clonotype turned up a few times. The chain carries TRBV27 and TRBJ2-2; TRBD1 matches 7 bases. J was trimmed by 4 bases and V by 2 bases; bases with no gene match: 7. Germline CDR1 and CDR2: MNHEY and SMNVEV (reference sequence). The CDR3 loop spans 16 amino acids. This chain's CDR3 is CASSLTRTGGTGELFF. CDR3 sequence (DNA): TGTGCCAGCAGTTTAACCCGGACAGGCGGCACCGGGGAGCTGTTTTTT.

This clonotype occurred a few times. V is TRBV19 and J is TRBJ1-1; D is ambiguous. The germline V gene encodes CDR1 LNHDA and CDR2 SQIVND (reference sequence). The CDR3 is made up of 11 amino acids. Trimming cost V 10 bases and J 1 base, with 7 bases left between them. In DNA, the CDR3 is TGTGCCAAGATACAGAACACTGAAGCTTTCTTT. Protein sequence: CAKIQNTEAFF. The full variable domain, rest sourced from reference TRBV19 and TRBJ1-1, is DGGITQSPKYLFRKEGQNVTLSCEQNLNHDAMYWYRQDPGQGLRLIYYSQIVNDFQKGDIAEGYSVSREKKESFPLTVTSAQKNPTAFYLCAKIQNTEAFFGQGTRLTVV.

The genes are TRBV19 and TRBJ1-1, with D uncertain. The CDR3 contains 14 residues. With 3 bases removed from V and 5 bases from J, the gap between germline ends came to 13 bases. Per the germline V gene, CDR1 is LNHDA and CDR2 is SQIVND (reference sequence). CDR3 in DNA: TGTGCCAGTAGTATGGAGGGAGTATGGACTGAAGCTTTCTTT. Its translation: CASSMEGVWTEAFF.

This clonotype occurred once. This chain links TRBV6-5 with TRBJ1-1; D is undetermined. Germline loops: CDR1 MNHEY, CDR2 SVGAGI. V was shortened by 7 bases and J by 9 bases, with 18 bases between the two germline ends. This CDR3 is built from 13 residues. CDR3 residues: CASTLPGISKAFF. As DNA, the CDR3 is TGTGCCAGCACCTTACCGGGAATTAGTAAAGCTTTCTTT.

This rearrangement joins TRBV29-1 to TRBJ1-1, with a tentative D call TRBD1 (5 bases). CDR1 SQVTM and CDR2 ANQGSEA come from the germline V gene. Trimming cost V 5 bases and J 1 base, with 8 bases left between them. The CDR3 covers 12 residues. The CDR3 nucleotides are TGCAGCGTTTCGGGGGGGAACACTGAAGCTTTCTTT. Protein product: CSVSGGNTEAFF. The variable domain in full, with the rest retrieved from reference TRBV29-1 and TRBJ1-1, is SAVISQKPSRDICQRGTSLTIQCQVDSQVTMMFWYRQQPGQSLTLIATANQGSEATYESGFVIDKFPISRPNLTFSTLTVSNMSPEDSSIYLCSVSGGNTEAFFGQGTRLTVV.

This clonotype has just a few counts. The chain recombines TRBV15 with TRBJ2-2; D unclear. Germline loops: CDR1 LNHNV, CDR2 YYDKDF (reference sequence). Trimming removed 5 bases from V and 1 base from J, with 14 bases in between. The CDR3 loop spans 16 amino acids. Here the CDR3 reads CATSLSVGWNTGELFF. In nucleotides, the CDR3 is TGTGCCACCAGCCTTAGTGTGGGGTGGAACACCGGGGAGCTGTTTTTT. Supplemented by reference TRBV15 and TRBJ2-2, the full variable domain reads DAMVIQNPRYQVTQFGKPVTLSCSQTLNHNVMYWYQQKSSQAPKLLFHYYDKDFNNEADTPDNFQSRRPNTSFCFLDIRSPGLGDTAMYLCATSLSVGWNTGELFFGEGSRLTVL.

The sample holds a few counts of this clonotype. This chain connects TRBV7-2 to TRBJ2-7; maybe TRBD1 (5 bases). CDR1 and CDR2 (germline): SGHTA, FQGNSA. The V gene lost 6 bases and the J gene lost 3 bases, with 21 bases spanning the gap. The CDR3 sequence is 16 residues long. DNA for the CDR3: TGTGCCAGCAGTCTCGCTATAGACAGATTCTACTACGAGCAGTACTTC. This translates into CASSLAIDRFYYEQYF. Combining the CDR3 with reference TRBV7-2 and TRBJ2-7 gives the whole variable domain GAGVSQSPSNKVTEKGKDVELRCDPISGHTALYWYRQSLGQGLEFLIYFQGNSAPDKSGLPSDRFSAERTGGSVSTLTIQRTQQEDSAVYLCASSLAIDRFYYEQYFGPGTRLTVT.

The gene calls are TRBV5-1 and TRBJ2-3, with 11 bases fitting TRBD2. Germline V gene data show CDR1 as SGHRS and CDR2 as YFSETQ. J was trimmed by 5 bases and V by 5 bases; bases with no gene match: 7. There are 15 residues in the CDR3. The CDR3 DNA follows: TGCGCCAGCAGTTCTAGCGGGAGGACAGGAGATACGCAGTATTTT. Its protein is CASSSSGRTGDTQYF.

This chain connects TRBV20-1 to TRBJ2-3, with 10 bases matching TRBD2. With 4 bases clipped from V and 1 base from J, the junction kept 2 bases outside the gene matches. Germline CDR1 DFQATT, CDR2 SNEGSKA (reference sequence). CDR3 length equals 14 residues. The CDR3: CSAISGRGTDTQYF. In nucleotides, the CDR3 is TGCAGTGCTATCAGCGGGAGGGGCACAGATACGCAGTATTTT.

CDR3 nucleotide sequence: TGTGCCAGCAGGGACAAACAGGGAAGGGGTCAGCCCCAGCATTTT. Protein: CASRDKQGRGQPQHF. The rearrangement joins TRBV6-1 to TRBJ1-5, with a weak D call TRBD1 (6 bases). V was trimmed by 6 bases and J by 6 bases, leaving 18 bases between them. Germline V gene sequence: CDR1 MNHNS, CDR2 SASEGT. CDR3 length: 15 residues.